The 5 T cell receptor beta chains below all came from one sample that was sequenced in a study of cytotoxic CD8 clonotypes in ibrutinib-treated CLL. The data were produced by immunoSEQ multiplex PCR, yet TCRdb's version contains in-frame clones alone and is incomplete. The sample lists some 200,000 clones; approximately 75% were seen once. The source was PBMCs, collected after 12 months of ibrutinib treatment. The receptors were gathered from a human donor with chronic lymphocytic leukemia.

The gene calls are TRBV9 and TRBJ1-5; D remains unclear. Germline assignment: CDR1 SGDLS and CDR2 YYNGEE. Trimming stripped 0 bases from V and 5 bases from J, with 9 bases between. The CDR3 length is 14 residues. In DNA, the CDR3 is TGTGCCAGCAGCGTAGAACCAGGCCATCAGCCCCAGCATTTT. Amino acids: CASSVEPGHQPQHF. Full variable domain (outside the CDR3, taken from reference TRBV9 and TRBJ1-5): DSGVTQTPKHLITATGQRVTLRCSPRSGDLSVYWYQQSLDQGLQFLIQYYNGEERAKGNILERFSAQQFPDLHSELNLSSLELGDSALYFCASSVEPGHQPQHFGDGTRLSIL.

The rearrangement uses TRBV15 and TRBJ2-1, with 10 bases that match TRBD2. The junction had 7 bases not matched to a gene; V was cut back by 0 bases and J by 2 bases. The germline CDR1 and CDR2 sequences are LNHNV and YYDKDF (reference sequence). CDR3 size: 18 residues. The CDR3 region has the DNA TGTGCCACCAGCAGAGATTTCGGGCTAGCGGGGGCCTACAATGAGCAGTTCTTC. Protein product: CATSRDFGLAGAYNEQFF.

The chain recombines TRBV11-2 with TRBJ2-7; 8 nucleotides line up with TRBD1. CDR3 length equals 11 residues. Germline V gives CDR1 SGHAT, CDR2 FQNNGV. V lost 8 bases, J lost 12 bases, and 9 bases stayed unmatched. CDR3 sequence reads: CASVRRTGRYF. DNA for the CDR3: TGTGCCAGCGTTAGACGGACAGGGCGGTACTTC.

The J gene is TRBJ2-7, the V gene TRBV5-1, with 10 bases identical to TRBD1. The CDR3 is 15 amino acids. The germline CDR1 and CDR2 sequences are SGHRS and YFSETQ. V shed 3 bases, J shed 3 bases, and the junction held 6 bases outside the gene matches. The CDR3 DNA sequence: TGCGCCAGCAGCTCGACAGGGGGCGCGGGCTACGAGCAGTACTTC. Encoded protein: CASSSTGGAGYEQYF.

This clone was found a few times. V is TRBV4-2 and J is TRBJ2-3; D remains ambiguous. Germline CDR1 reads LGHNA; CDR2 reads YNFKEQ. Trimming removed 0 bases at V and 7 bases at J, with 5 bases between. CDR3 length: 12 residues. CDR3 sequence: CASSQDRNTQYF. CDR3 DNA sequence: TGTGCCAGCAGCCAAGATAGAAATACGCAGTATTTT.